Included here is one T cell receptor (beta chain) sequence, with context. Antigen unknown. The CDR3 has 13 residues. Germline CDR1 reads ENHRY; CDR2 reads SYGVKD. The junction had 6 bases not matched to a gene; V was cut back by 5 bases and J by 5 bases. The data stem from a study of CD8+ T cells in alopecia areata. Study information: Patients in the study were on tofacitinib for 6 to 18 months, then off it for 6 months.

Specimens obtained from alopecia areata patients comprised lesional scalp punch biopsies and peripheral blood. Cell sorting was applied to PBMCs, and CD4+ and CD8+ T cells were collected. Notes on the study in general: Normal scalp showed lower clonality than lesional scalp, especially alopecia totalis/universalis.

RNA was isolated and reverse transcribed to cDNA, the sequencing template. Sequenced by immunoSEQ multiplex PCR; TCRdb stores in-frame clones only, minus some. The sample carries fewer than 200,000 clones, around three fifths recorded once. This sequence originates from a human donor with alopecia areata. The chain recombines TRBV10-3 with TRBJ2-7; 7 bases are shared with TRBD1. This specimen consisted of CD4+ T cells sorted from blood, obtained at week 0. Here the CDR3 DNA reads TGTGCCATCAGTTCCTTTACAGGGGACGAGCAGTACTTC. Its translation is CAISSFTGDEQYF.